This TCR beta chain was captured in a study of spatial heterogeneity in lung cancer. This clonotype came up a few times. Specified time point: sample taken at primary tumor resection. TCRs were sequenced from unsorted whole RNA of tumor, nontumor lung or PBMC. TCRdb recomputed calls from the 5' RACE reads with MiXCR, one row per CDR3 protein. The data show 40,000 or so distinct CDR3 sequences, 4% to 6% seen once. This TCR was recovered from a female donor with early-stage non-small cell lung cancer. Specimen: PBMCs, collected at surgery.

CDR3 in amino acids: CASSLAPGGGAIFPDTQYF. In DNA, the CDR3 is TGTGCCAGCAGCTTAGCGCCCGGCGGGGGGGCCATTTTCCCAGATACGCAGTATTTT. The V gene is TRBV7-2, the J gene TRBJ2-3; 9 bases align to TRBD2. Germline lookup yields CDR1 SGHTA and CDR2 FQGNSA. This CDR3 spans 19 amino acids. V lost 0 bases and J lost 4; bases outside the gene matches: 14. The whole variable domain, filled in from reference TRBV7-2 and TRBJ2-3, reads GAGVSQSPSNKVTEKGKDVELRCDPISGHTALYWYRQSLGQGLEFLIYFQGNSAPDKSGLPSDRFSAERTGGSVSTLTIQRTQQEDSAVYLCASSLAPGGGAIFPDTQYFGPGTRLTVL.